This T cell receptor (beta chain) was identified during a study of CD8+CD57+ T cells in acquired aplastic anemia. The germline V and J ends were trimmed by 3 bases and 7 bases, with 6 bases remaining between them. CDR1 SGHTA and CDR2 FQGNSA come from the germline V gene. This CDR3 spans 12 amino acids. Using genomic DNA as the template, TCR beta VDJ and CDR3 profiling was carried out. TCRdb analysed the reads with MiXCR anew, one entry per CDR3 protein. The repertoire has about 420,000 distinct CDR3 sequences, under 80% of them found once; the top ten carry less than 4%. Study observations and caveats: Around 27 sequences, all CD8+ CDR3, were shared between patients and controls.

Remarks on this clonotype: Its antigen is unidentified. The conserved final phenylalanine or tryptophan is absent from the CDR3, which likely points to a read error.

This TCR came from a human donor in good health, serving as a control. This chain uses TRBV7-2 with TRBJ2-2, with D hard to call. The sample consisted of sorted CD4+, CD8+, or CD8+CD57+ T cells (not recorded which) from PBMCs. Written as DNA, the CDR3 is TGTGCCAGCAGCTTGGACGGCGGGGAGCTGTTTCTT. It is translated as CASSLDGGELFL.